Given below is one TCR beta chain in context. These data come from a study of blood T cell repertoires in COVID-19. Some clones are missing from TCRdb's copy, which holds only in-frame ones; the method was immunoSEQ multiplex PCR. The data contain 190,000 or so clones, about 87% of them singletons. Germline assignment: CDR1 GTSNPN and CDR2 SVGIG (reference sequence). V lost 8 bases, J lost 0 bases, and 6 bases stayed unmatched. The CDR3 length is 13 residues. The TCR sequence derives from a man aged 40-49 years with active or convalescent COVID-19. V is TRBV30 and J is TRBJ1-1; 7 bases match TRBD1. The sequenced material came from peripheral blood. CDR3 nucleotides: TGTGCCCTTTCGGGACAGATGAACACTGAAGCTTTCTTT. Its translation is CALSGQMNTEAFF.